A single sample gave rise to the 23 T cell receptor beta chains below, sequenced in a study of shared clonotypes between healthy human individuals. Some clones are missing from TCRdb's copy, which holds only in-frame ones; the method was immunoSEQ multiplex PCR. The repertoire has around 2.1 million clones, approximately 94% of them found once; the top ten carry approximately 1.7%. Naive CD8 cells lacked CD45RO, underwent positive selection for CCR7 and left out terminally differentiated effector memory CD45RA+ cells. The specimen was naive CD8+ T cells from PBMCs. These receptors were obtained from a man in his late teens or twenties in good health. Some clones in this sample may be carry-over from other donors' samples.

The chain combines TRBV11-2 with TRBJ2-2; D is unresolved. The CDR3 consists of 16 residues. Germline V gene sequence: CDR1 SGHAT, CDR2 FQNNGV. V was trimmed by 1 base and J by 4 bases, leaving 13 bases between them. CDR3 region: CASSLGALVVTGELFF. The CDR3 DNA follows: TGTGCCAGCAGCTTAGGGGCTTTGGTGGTCACCGGGGAGCTGTTTTTT.

The V call is TRBV6-1, the J call TRBJ2-7, with 7 bases matching TRBD1. Germline V gene sequence: CDR1 MNHNS, CDR2 SASEGT. The junction had 9 bases not matched to a gene; V was cut back by 0 bases and J by 4 bases. This CDR3 region has 16 residues. The CDR3 DNA is TGTGCCAGCAGTGAAGCGGGAGACAGGGTATTTTACGAGCAGTACTTC. Translating it yields CASSEAGDRVFYEQYF.

This chain links TRBV27 with TRBJ2-1; D gene uncertain. Trimming removed 3 bases at V and 4 bases at J, with 13 bases between. This CDR3 contains 15 residues. CDR1 MNHEY and CDR2 SMNVEV come from the germline V gene (reference sequence). The CDR3 loop reads CASSFGQTIYNEQFF. The CDR3 nucleotides are TGTGCCAGCAGTTTCGGGCAGACAATATACAATGAGCAGTTCTTC.

The J gene is TRBJ2-1, the V gene TRBV27; 7 bases are a match to TRBD2. The CDR3 sequence is 14 residues long. The V gene's germline CDR1 is MNHEY and CDR2 SMNVEV (reference sequence). The V segment lost 6 bases and the J segment 2 bases; nucleotides outside the gene matches: 4. This CDR3 reads CASRWGTTYNEQFF. In DNA form, the CDR3 reads TGTGCCAGCAGGTGGGGGACTACCTACAATGAGCAGTTCTTC.

In this sample, this clone turned up once. V and J are TRBV6-5 and TRBJ1-1; the D is unclear. V was clipped by 2 bases and J by 4 bases, with 8 bases between them. The CDR3 has 13 amino acids. Looked up from germline, CDR1 is MNHEY and CDR2 is SVGAGI. CDR3 loop: CASSYVGSTEAFF. The CDR3 DNA reads TGTGCCAGCAGTTACGTGGGTAGCACTGAAGCTTTCTTT.

The chain links TRBV27 to TRBJ2-7; 7 positions agree with TRBD1. The CDR3 length is 13 residues. Looked up from germline, CDR1 is MNHEY and CDR2 is SMNVEV (reference sequence). J gave up 3 bases and V 8 bases, and 7 bases lay outside the gene matches. The CDR3: CASRGQEYYEQYF. The CDR3 coding sequence is TGTGCCAGCCGAGGACAGGAATACTACGAGCAGTACTTC.

The V gene is TRBV6-1, the J gene TRBJ2-1, with 8 bases aligning to TRBD1. CDR3 length: 13 amino acids. After removal of 11 bases from V and 6 bases from J, the junction contained 9 bases not matched to a gene. The germline gives CDR1 MNHNS, CDR2 SASEGT. The CDR3 sequence: CAGGQGLGNEQFF. DNA for the CDR3: TGTGCCGGCGGACAGGGCCTTGGCAATGAGCAGTTCTTC.

V and J are TRBV4-1 and TRBJ2-3, with D uncertain. CDR1 is MGHRA, CDR2 YSYEKL, per germline. The V end lost 8 bases, the J end lost 2 bases, and 14 bases lay between the germline ends. The CDR3 is 14 residues long. The CDR3 coding sequence is TGCGCCAGCCGCTGGCGAACCAACACAGATACGCAGTATTTT. Amino acids: CASRWRTNTDTQYF.

A single count supports this clone. J is TRBJ1-2 and V is TRBV9; TRBD1 is a possible D gene (5 bases). The CDR3 spans 15 residues. Trimming left V 2 bases short and J 5 bases short, with 16 bases between. The V gene's germline CDR1 is SGDLS and CDR2 YYNGEE. Here the CDR3 DNA reads TGTGCCAGCAGCGTTGATTGGGGGGTGAGGTATGGCTACACCTTC. This codes for CASSVDWGVRYGYTF.

This chain uses TRBV28 with TRBJ1-4, with unresolved D. The CDR3 is 14 residues long. Germline CDR1 and CDR2: MDHEN and SYDVKM. V dropped 3 bases and J dropped 5 bases, with 10 bases sitting between them. CDR3 in amino acids: CASSLPQQNEKLFF. CDR3 DNA: TGTGCCAGCAGTTTGCCACAGCAAAATGAAAAACTGTTTTTT.

The chain joins TRBV19 to TRBJ2-2; no clear D gene. Germline CDR1 LNHDA, CDR2 SQIVND (reference sequence). The CDR3 sequence is 10 residues long. The ends were cut back, 8 bases at V and 6 bases at J, with 4 bases in the middle. CDR3 sequence: CASLAGELFF. The DNA of the CDR3 is TGTGCCAGTCTTGCCGGGGAGCTGTTTTTT.

The rearrangement joins TRBV7-9 to TRBJ2-3; a possible D gene is TRBD2 (5 bases). Trimming took off 1 base at V and 3 bases at J, with 14 bases between the two ends. Germline assignment: CDR1 SEHNR and CDR2 FQNEAQ (reference sequence). CDR3 length: 16 residues. The CDR3 DNA sequence: TGTGCCAGCAGCTTAGGAGGGTCGCGGAGGACAGATACGCAGTATTTT. Protein sequence: CASSLGGSRRTDTQYF.

CDR3 residues: CASRWAGFTDTQYF. In nucleotides, the CDR3 is TGTGCCAGCAGATGGGCAGGTTTCACAGATACGCAGTATTTT. This sequence joins TRBV27 and TRBJ2-3; D remains unclear. V was trimmed by 6 bases and J by 2 bases, leaving 12 bases between them. This CDR3 region has 14 residues. Germline V gene data show CDR1 as MNHEY and CDR2 as SMNVEV (reference sequence).

The gene calls are TRBV27 and TRBJ2-1, with 8 bases that match TRBD1. The germline V gene encodes CDR1 MNHEY and CDR2 SMNVEV (reference sequence). The CDR3 is 17 residues long. Trimming cost V 4 bases and J 0 bases; bases outside gene matches: 8. CDR3 bases: TGTGCCAGCAGTTCCTACCCCGGACAGGGCTCCTACAATGAGCAGTTCTTC. Its translation: CASSSYPGQGSYNEQFF.

The chain has TRBV5-1 and TRBJ2-1; no clear D. Between the trimmed V and J ends, which lost 1 base and 9 bases, there was a span of 8 bases. Germline CDR1 SGHRS, CDR2 YFSETQ. The CDR3 runs to 12 residues. CDR3 DNA: TGCGCCAGCAGCTTGCACGGCGGTGAGCAGTTCTTC. It translates to CASSLHGGEQFF.

The chain carries TRBV29-1 and TRBJ2-5, with 8 bases lining up with TRBD2. V shed 0 bases and J 5 bases; nucleotides not matched to a gene: 11. Germline CDR1 and CDR2: SQVTM and ANQGSEA. This CDR3 is built from 16 residues. CDR3 bases: TGCAGCGTTGAAGATCTGGGGCGGGAGGTGCGGGAGACCCAGTACTTC. This encodes CSVEDLGREVRETQYF. Filled out from reference TRBV29-1 and TRBJ2-5, the complete variable domain reads SAVISQKPSRDICQRGTSLTIQCQVDSQVTMMFWYRQQPGQSLTLIATANQGSEATYESGFVIDKFPISRPNLTFSTLTVSNMSPEDSSIYLCSVEDLGREVRETQYFGPGTRLLVL.

The chain joins TRBV29-1 to TRBJ2-7; D uncertain. V dropped 0 bases and J dropped 6 bases, with 9 bases sitting between them. The CDR3 consists of 12 residues. Germline lookup yields CDR1 SQVTM and CDR2 ANQGSEA. The CDR3, as DNA: TGCAGCGTTGAAGATCTTGGGTCCGAGCAGTACTTC. Its translation: CSVEDLGSEQYF.

The V gene is TRBV7-9, the J gene TRBJ2-5; TRBD2 is a possible D gene (6 bases). Germline CDR1 reads SEHNR; CDR2 reads FQNEAQ (reference sequence). V was trimmed by 10 bases and J by 3 bases, leaving 21 bases between them. The length of the CDR3 is 15 residues. The CDR3 loop is CATTTVGGSEETQYF. DNA of the CDR3: TGTGCCACCACAACAGTGGGGGGTTCAGAAGAGACCCAGTACTTC.

The chain couples TRBV27 to TRBJ2-3, with D possibly being TRBD2 (7 bases). V was cut by 0 bases and J by 5 bases, with 12 bases left in between. This CDR3 is built from 15 residues. CDR1 is MNHEY, CDR2 SMNVEV, per germline (reference sequence). Here the CDR3 DNA reads TGTGCCAGCAGTTTATCCTCGGGGGGCTTAGATACGCAGTATTTT. Encoded protein: CASSLSSGGLDTQYF.

This sequence joins TRBV9 and TRBJ2-2; D call uncertain. Germline CDR1 reads SGDLS; CDR2 reads YYNGEE. The CDR3 has 19 residues. V lost 1 base, J lost 5 bases, and 24 bases lay in between. CDR3 amino acids: CASSVYSETLWSRTGELFF. The CDR3 coding sequence is TGTGCCAGCAGCGTATACTCTGAAACATTATGGTCCCGGACCGGGGAGCTGTTTTTT.

The chain carries TRBV7-8 and TRBJ2-1; tentatively, D is TRBD2 (6 bases). The length of the CDR3 is 14 residues. V lost 7 bases, J lost 5 bases, and 15 bases lay in between. Germline CDR1 is SGHVS and CDR2 is FQNEAQ. The CDR3 nucleotides read TGTGCCAGCATCCCCTGGCGGGGAGACAATGAGCAGTTCTTC. Protein sequence: CASIPWRGDNEQFF. The variable domain in full, completed from reference TRBV7-8 and TRBJ2-1, reads GAGVSQSPRYKVAKRGQDVALRCDPISGHVSLFWYQQALGQGPEFLTYFQNEAQLDKSGLPSDRFFAERPEGSVSTLKIQRTQQEDSAVYLCASIPWRGDNEQFFGPGTRLTVL.

This chain connects TRBV6-4 to TRBJ2-1, with 13 bases identical to TRBD2. The CDR3 extends over 16 amino acids. The V segment lost 0 bases and the J segment 5 bases; nucleotides outside the gene matches: 1. Per germline, CDR1 MRHNA and CDR2 SNTAGT. The CDR3 spells CASSDSGLAGHNEQFF. The CDR3 coding sequence is TGTGCCAGCAGTGACTCGGGACTAGCGGGGCACAATGAGCAGTTCTTC.

The genes are TRBV28 and TRBJ1-1, with TRBD1 as a possible D gene (5 bases). This CDR3 has 13 amino acids. Trimming cost V 6 bases and J 4 bases, with 12 bases left between them. The germline gives CDR1 MDHEN, CDR2 SYDVKM. The CDR3 DNA follows: TGTGCCAGCAGCCTCAGGGAGTTCACTGAAGCTTTCTTT. As protein: CASSLREFTEAFF.